The 28 T cell receptor beta chains in this list originate from one sample, sequenced in a study of shared clonotypes between healthy human individuals. TCRdb's copy holds only in-frame clones and misses some; the assay was immunoSEQ multiplex PCR. The data show more than 400,000 clones, over 70% seen once. Sequences were obtained from PBMCs. The receptors were gathered from a middle-aged woman in good health. Some clones in this sample may be carry-over from other donors' samples.

This clone was seen only a few times. The chain recombines TRBV19 with TRBJ1-5; possibly TRBD1 for D (5 bases). Trimming stripped 2 bases from V and 5 bases from J, with 10 bases between. The germline V gene encodes CDR1 LNHDA and CDR2 SQIVND (reference sequence). The CDR3 contains 14 residues. The CDR3 region is CASSIIGGYQPQHF. The CDR3 DNA reads as TGTGCCAGTAGTATAATCGGGGGTTATCAGCCCCAGCATTTT.

A note on this clone: It is unclear where the CDR3 begins or ends on the DNA, so no DNA is shown, and the CDR3 is as TCRdb lists it. The V gene is TRBV19, the J gene TRBJ2-2; TRBD2 is the table's D call and was not checked against the DNA. The CDR3 is 16 residues long, ends included. CDR1 is LNHDA, CDR2 SQIVND, per germline (reference sequence). This CDR3 is CASSETGELFFGELFF.

This clone was seen ten or more times. The gene calls are TRBV7-2 and TRBJ1-3; D gene uncertain. V dropped 2 bases and J dropped 1 base, with 12 bases sitting between them. CDR3 length equals 16 residues. Germline V CDR1 and CDR2: SGHTA, FQGNSA. CDR3 coding DNA: TGTGCCAGCAGCTTATCCGCGAGCACGTCTGGAAACACCATATATTTT. It specifies CASSLSASTSGNTIYF.

Points on this clone: A far larger clone differs by one base, so this is likely a read error. Within the sample, other DNA sequences also encode this same CDR3. The chain is built from TRBV7-9 and TRBJ1-5, with D hard to call. Germline CDR1 reads SEHNR; CDR2 reads FQNEAQ (reference sequence). CDR3 length: 14 residues. CDR3 amino acids: CASSLEYSNQPQHF. CDR3 coding DNA: TGTGCCAGCAGCTTAGAATATAGCAATCAGCCTCAGCATTTT.

The rearrangement joins TRBV6-6 to TRBJ1-2, with 8 bases that match TRBD1. J lost 3 bases, V lost 5 bases, and 11 bases had no gene match. CDR1 and CDR2 from the germline V gene are MNHNY and SVGAGI (reference sequence). This CDR3 spans 16 amino acids. The chain's CDR3 is CASSRTHGQGDYGYTF. The CDR3 DNA reads TGTGCCAGCAGTCGAACGCATGGACAGGGTGACTATGGCTACACCTTC.

Note on this clone: Other DNA sequences from this sample encode an identical CDR3 as well. The chain links TRBV28 to TRBJ1-4; D gene ambiguous. The CDR3 covers 15 residues. Germline CDR1 and CDR2: MDHEN and SYDVKM. The ends were cut back, 3 bases at V and 0 bases at J, with 8 bases in the middle. The CDR3 DNA reads TGTGCCAGCAGTTTGGGTGGTGCAACTAATGAAAAACTGTTTTTT. Translating gives CASSLGGATNEKLFF.

The chain couples TRBV10-1 to TRBJ1-5, with 9 bases aligning to TRBD1. This CDR3 is 19 amino acids long. The germline gives CDR1 WNHNN, CDR2 SYGVQD (reference sequence). V shed 0 bases and J 0 bases; nucleotides not matched to a gene: 9. The CDR3 DNA follows: TGCGCCAGCAGTGAGTCAAGGGGGGACAGGGCCCATAGCAATCAGCCCCAGCATTTT. This translates into CASSESRGDRAHSNQPQHF.

This chain uses TRBV30 with TRBJ1-2; 12 bases are a match to TRBD1. This CDR3 spans 15 amino acids. Germline V gene data show CDR1 as GTSNPN and CDR2 as SVGIG (reference sequence). The J segment lost 8 bases and the V segment lost 3 bases, leaving 10 bases of the junction unmatched. CDR3 amino acids: CAWSEGTGGETGYTF. The CDR3 nucleotides are TGTGCCTGGAGCGAAGGGACAGGGGGCGAGACCGGCTACACCTTC. The variable domain in full, with the rest retrieved from reference TRBV30 and TRBJ1-2, is SQTIHQWPATLVQPVGSPLSLECTVEGTSNPNLYWYRQAAGRGLQLLFYSVGIGQISSEVPQNLSASRPQDRQFILSSKKLLLSDSGFYLCAWSEGTGGETGYTFGSGTRLTVV.

The chain employs TRBV28 and TRBJ1-6; TRBD1 aligns across 10 bases. The CDR3 sequence is 14 residues long. With 5 bases clipped from V and 10 bases from J, the junction kept 5 bases outside the gene matches. The germline V gene has CDR1 MDHEN and CDR2 SYDVKM. Here the CDR3 reads CASSRQGARSPLHF. The CDR3 region has the DNA TGTGCCAGCAGTCGACAGGGGGCACGGTCACCCCTCCACTTT.

DNA for the CDR3: TGTGCCTGGACCCCTCTACAGGGTGAAAAACTGTTTTTT. This translates into CAWTPLQGEKLFF. J is TRBJ1-4 and V is TRBV30; D may be TRBD1 (6 bases). The CDR3 contains 13 residues. Trimming took off 4 bases at V and 7 bases at J, with 13 bases between the two ends. Germline V gene lookup returns CDR1 GTSNPN and CDR2 SVGIG (reference sequence).

J is TRBJ2-5 and V is TRBV7-9; possibly TRBD1 or TRBD2 for D (5 bases each). Germline CDR1 and CDR2: SEHNR and FQNEAQ (reference sequence). The V end lost 5 bases, the J end lost 2 bases, and 15 bases lay between the germline ends. This CDR3 is built from 15 residues. This chain's CDR3 is CASSPWGKGQETQYF. CDR3 coding DNA: TGTGCCAGCAGCCCCTGGGGGAAGGGTCAAGAGACCCAGTACTTC.

Of note for this clone: Other nucleotide sequences from this sample produce the same CDR3. This chain connects TRBV6-5 to TRBJ2-5; TRBD2 is a possible D gene (6 bases). There are 14 residues in the CDR3. Trimming took off 0 bases at V and 5 bases at J, with 10 bases between the two ends. In germline, CDR1 is MNHEY, CDR2 SVGAGI. DNA of the CDR3: TGTGCCAGCAGTTACTCGTGGGGAGGCGAGACCCAGTACTTC. Its protein product is CASSYSWGGETQYF.

A few counts support this clone. The rearrangement joins TRBV18 to TRBJ1-1; TRBD1 matches at 7 bases. The germline gives CDR1 KGHSH, CDR2 LQKENI. J lost 5 bases, V lost 4 bases, and 10 bases had no gene match. This CDR3 is 15 amino acids long. The CDR3: CASSLPAHRGTEAFF. The CDR3 coding sequence is TGTGCCAGCTCACTGCCAGCTCACAGGGGAACTGAAGCTTTCTTT.

The rearrangement joins TRBV27 to TRBJ1-6; the D gene is possibly TRBD1 (5 bases). Trimming took 6 bases from V and 0 from J, leaving 15 bases between them. The length of the CDR3 is 17 residues. The V gene's germline CDR1 is MNHEY and CDR2 SMNVEV (reference sequence). DNA of the CDR3: TGTGCCAGCAGCTTGGGACCGTTTCTCTCCTATAATTCACCCCTCCACTTT. Translating gives CASSLGPFLSYNSPLHF.

This clone has only one observation. This sequence joins TRBV27 and TRBJ2-7; D is perhaps TRBD1 or TRBD2 (5 bases each). The CDR3 is 13 amino acids. Trimming left V 6 bases short and J 1 base short, with 10 bases between. Germline values: CDR1 MNHEY, CDR2 SMNVEV (reference sequence). CDR3: CASRGTTSYEQYF. CDR3 coding DNA: TGTGCCAGCAGGGGGACGACTTCCTACGAGCAGTACTTC.

In regard to this clone: A read error likely explains this, since a far larger clone differs by one base. The V call is TRBV5-1, the J call TRBJ2-2; 7 bases align to TRBD2. This CDR3 is 15 amino acids long. Looked up from germline, CDR1 is SGHRS and CDR2 is YFSETQ. The CDR3 reads CAGSQTSLGTGELFF. The CDR3 nucleotides are TGCGCCGGCAGCCAGACTAGCCTCGGCACCGGGGAGCTGTTTTTT.

The chain uses TRBV28 and TRBJ2-2; 11 bases match TRBD2. Looked up from germline, CDR1 is MDHEN and CDR2 is SYDVKM. The V gene end was trimmed by 6 bases and the J gene end by 3 bases; junction bases not matched to a gene: 6. CDR3 length equals 16 residues. CDR3 nucleotides: TGTGCCAGCAGCCGGAGACTAGCGGGATACACCGGGGAGCTGTTTTTT. It translates to CASSRRLAGYTGELFF.

This clone was observed at least ten times. V and J are TRBV11-2 and TRBJ2-7; D not certain. CDR1 and CDR2 (germline): SGHAT, FQNNGV. CDR3 length: 13 amino acids. V lost 3 bases and J 5 bases, leaving 11 bases between the germline ends. The CDR3 DNA is TGTGCCAGCAGCTTTTCGTTTTCCCACGAGCAGTACTTC. It yields the protein CASSFSFSHEQYF. Based on the CDR3 plus reference TRBV11-2 and TRBJ2-7, the full variable domain is EAGVAQSPRYKIIEKRQSVAFWCNPISGHATLYWYQQILGQGPKLLIQFQNNGVVDDSQLPKDRFSAERLKGVDSTLKIQPAKLEDSAVYLCASSFSFSHEQYFGPGTRLTVT.

The chain joins TRBV19 to TRBJ2-5; a weak D match, TRBD2 (5 bases). V lost 6 bases and J 5 bases, leaving 19 bases between the germline ends. CDR3 length equals 15 residues. CDR1 is LNHDA, CDR2 SQIVND, per germline (reference sequence). CDR3 region: CASSARGHGEETQYF. Written as DNA, the CDR3 is TGTGCCAGTAGCGCCCGCGGCCACGGGGAGGAGACCCAGTACTTC.

The J gene is TRBJ2-3, the V gene TRBV9; D ambiguous. The CDR3 loop spans 12 amino acids. Germline V lookup: CDR1 SGDLS, CDR2 YYNGEE. V was pared by 1 base and J by 4 bases, with 4 bases between. The CDR3 reads CASSVMSDTQYF. In nucleotides, the CDR3 is TGTGCCAGCAGCGTAATGTCAGATACGCAGTATTTT. The complete variable domain, with remaining parts taken from reference TRBV9 and TRBJ2-3, reads DSGVTQTPKHLITATGQRVTLRCSPRSGDLSVYWYQQSLDQGLQFLIQYYNGEERAKGNILERFSAQQFPDLHSELNLSSLELGDSALYFCASSVMSDTQYFGPGTRLTVL.

In its sample, this clone was seen a few times. The V call is TRBV10-2, the J call TRBJ2-7; TRBD2 aligns across 7 bases. This CDR3 is 14 amino acids long. Germline CDR1 reads WSHSY; CDR2 reads SAAADI. Trimming at V came to 4 bases and at J to 4 bases, leaving 7 bases not matched to a gene. The CDR3 sequence: CASSGRLAVYEQYF. CDR3 DNA sequence: TGCGCCAGCAGTGGAAGGCTAGCGGTTTACGAGCAGTACTTC.

The gene calls are TRBV2 and TRBJ1-1; 8 bases agree with TRBD1. Germline CDR1 and CDR2: SNHLY and FYNNEI. Trimming removed 6 bases from V and 8 bases from J; junction bases left unmatched: 8. The CDR3 is 13 residues long. CDR3 sequence reads: CASSVRTGMEAFF. CDR3 DNA sequence: TGTGCCAGCAGCGTCCGGACAGGGATGGAAGCTTTCTTT. Complete variable domain (other parts from reference TRBV2 and TRBJ1-1): EPEVTQTPSHQVTQMGQEVILRCVPISNHLYFYWYRQILGQKVEFLVSFYNNEISEKSEIFDDQFSVERPDGSNFTLKIRSTKLEDSAMYFCASSVRTGMEAFFGQGTRLTVV.

CDR3 bases: TGTGCCAGCAGCGTATCAGTGGGGGCTAATGAAAAACTGTTTTTT. Translated, it gives CASSVSVGANEKLFF. J is TRBJ1-4 and V is TRBV9; D perhaps matches TRBD1 (5 bases). Germline loops: CDR1 SGDLS, CDR2 YYNGEE. The CDR3 sequence is 15 residues long. V lost 1 base to trimming and J lost 3 bases, with 10 bases between them.

Note on this clone: Other DNA sequences in this sample translate to the same CDR3. The chain uses TRBV28 and TRBJ2-7; 7 bases are a match to TRBD2. CDR3 length: 14 residues. Per the germline V gene, CDR1 is MDHEN and CDR2 is SYDVKM. Germline trimming cut 2 bases from V and 3 bases from J; bases unmatched to any gene: 4. As DNA, the CDR3 is TGTGCCAGCAGTTTAGTCGGCGGGAGCTACGAGCAGTACTTC. This translates into CASSLVGGSYEQYF.

CDR3 amino acids: CASSQPGAYEQYF. CDR3 in DNA: TGTGCCAGTAGTCAACCGGGGGCTTACGAGCAGTACTTC. The genes are TRBV19 and TRBJ2-7; D might be TRBD1 or TRBD2, each matching 6 bases. Germline V lookup: CDR1 LNHDA, CDR2 SQIVND (reference sequence). The V gene lost 5 bases and the J gene lost 4 bases, with 12 bases spanning the gap. CDR3 size: 13 residues.

Regarding this clone: Since a far larger clone is one base different, this is likely a read error. This chain uses TRBV15 with TRBJ2-6; 9 bases agree with TRBD2. The CDR3 spans 18 residues. The germline V gene has CDR1 LNHNV and CDR2 YYDKDF (reference sequence). As DNA, the CDR3 is TGTGCCACCAGCAGTGCCGGGACTAGCTCCTCTGGGACCAACGTCCTGACTTTC. Encoded protein: CATSSAGTSSSGTNVLTF.

This clone occurred a few times. The gene calls are TRBV5-6 and TRBJ2-6; unclear D gene. CDR1 is SGHDT and CDR2 is YYEEEE in the germline V gene. CDR3 length equals 14 residues. With 2 bases removed from V and 2 bases from J, the gap between germline ends came to 5 bases. CDR3 DNA: TGTGCCAGCAGCTTTGGTCCTGGGGCCAACGTCCTGACTTTC. Its translation: CASSFGPGANVLTF.

The chain employs TRBV10-3 and TRBJ1-2, with no clear D. V was pared by 0 bases and J by 0 bases, with 11 bases between. The germline V gene encodes CDR1 ENHRY and CDR2 SYGVKD. The CDR3 is 16 amino acids. The CDR3 DNA reads TGTGCCATCAGTGAGTCGAGGACGGAAGCTAACTATGGCTACACCTTC. Protein: CAISESRTEANYGYTF.